The 24 T cell receptor beta chains below come from one sample, sequenced in a study of T cell responses to AZD1222 COVID-19 vaccine. Sequenced by immunoSEQ multiplex PCR; TCRdb stores in-frame clones only, minus some. The table lists more than 110,000 clones, about 92% of them singletons. The sample was peripheral blood, taken 28 days after the second AZD1222 dose. The origin of the receptors is an adult who received the AZD1222 COVID-19 vaccine.

The chain links TRBV11-3 to TRBJ2-5; tentative D call: TRBD2 (6 bases). The CDR3 length is 15 residues. Trimming shortened V by 1 base and J by 5 bases, and 14 bases separated the two germline ends. Germline CDR1 SGHNT, CDR2 YENEEA. This CDR3 is CASSLGVGGTETQYF. Here the CDR3 DNA reads TGTGCCAGCAGCTTAGGTGTGGGAGGAACGGAGACCCAGTACTTC.

About this clone itself: Other DNA sequences in this sample translate to the same CDR3. This chain joins TRBV19 and TRBJ1-1, with a weak D call TRBD1 (6 bases). This CDR3 comprises 14 residues. The germline gives CDR1 LNHDA, CDR2 SQIVND (reference sequence). V lost 3 bases, J lost 4 bases, and 12 bases lay in between. CDR3 amino acids: CASSMGGLGTEAFF. DNA of the CDR3: TGTGCCAGTAGTATGGGGGGGCTGGGCACTGAAGCTTTCTTT.

This chain joins TRBV19 and TRBJ2-1; 10 bases fit TRBD2. With V trimmed by 5 bases and J by 0 bases, 7 bases remained unmatched. The CDR3 length is 17 residues. CDR1 and CDR2 (germline): LNHDA, SQIVND (reference sequence). DNA of the CDR3: TGTGCCAGTAGTGTCCGACTAGCGGGCGACTCCTACAATGAGCAGTTCTTC. Residues: CASSVRLAGDSYNEQFF.

The chain is built from TRBV19 and TRBJ1-2; D call uncertain. There are 13 residues in the CDR3. Germline V gene lookup returns CDR1 LNHDA and CDR2 SQIVND (reference sequence). Trimming removed 5 bases at V and 1 base at J, with 8 bases between. The CDR3 DNA reads TGTGCCAGTAGTCGGACGGGTAACTATGGCTACACCTTC. Its protein is CASSRTGNYGYTF.

This chain uses TRBV6-2 or TRBV6-3 with TRBJ2-1; 13 positions agree with TRBD2. Germline loops: CDR1 MNHEY, CDR2 SVGEGT. CDR3 size: 20 residues. Unmatched junction bases numbered 15, after V lost 0 bases and J lost 7 bases. The DNA of the CDR3 is TGTGCCAGCAGTTACTCGTCGGAACCACTAGCGGGAGGGCCGGGGAATGAGCAGTTCTTC. Translating it yields CASSYSSEPLAGGPGNEQFF.

This clone was recorded only once. The chain couples TRBV29-1 to TRBJ1-3; tentative D call: TRBD1 (5 bases). The CDR3 is made up of 14 amino acids. V lost 5 bases, J lost 0 bases, and 11 bases lay in between. Germline V gene lookup returns CDR1 SQVTM and CDR2 ANQGSEA. The CDR3 DNA is TGCAGCGTTTCCGGGGACTACTCTGGAAACACCATATATTTT. Translation: CSVSGDYSGNTIYF.

The rearrangement joins TRBV27 to TRBJ2-5; D gene uncertain. Trimming pared 3 bases from V and 4 bases from J, leaving 9 bases between. Germline V gene sequence: CDR1 MNHEY, CDR2 SMNVEV (reference sequence). The CDR3 runs 13 residues. CDR3 protein: CASSFARAETQYF. The CDR3 region has the DNA TGTGCCAGCAGTTTCGCTAGGGCAGAGACCCAGTACTTC.

The CDR3 DNA follows: TGTGCCAGCAGCTCCCGGGGGGGTAACACCGGGGAGCTGTTTTTT. Translating it yields CASSSRGGNTGELFF. This chain connects TRBV7-2 to TRBJ2-2; 8 positions agree with TRBD2. J was trimmed by 2 bases and V by 4 bases; bases with no gene match: 3. Germline CDR1 SGHTA, CDR2 FQGNSA. This CDR3 has 15 residues.

In this sample, this clone turned up once. V usage is TRBV5-1 and J usage is TRBJ1-2; D is uncertain. The germline V gene encodes CDR1 SGHRS and CDR2 YFSETQ. This CDR3 is built from 13 residues. V gave up 4 bases and J gave up 4 bases, with 11 bases separating them. DNA for the CDR3: TGCGCCAGCAGCGAGCTGGCGAGCTATGGCTACACCTTC. It translates to CASSELASYGYTF.

The chain employs TRBV24-1 and TRBJ1-2; D gene unclear. There are 11 residues in the CDR3. Deletions cut 6 bases from V and 5 bases from J, with 6 bases between. CDR1 KGHDR and CDR2 SFDVKD come from the germline V gene. CDR3 loop: CATSSRYGYTF. The CDR3 DNA reads as TGTGCCACCAGTAGTAGGTATGGCTACACCTTC.

The chain couples TRBV5-5 to TRBJ1-2; 7 bases line up with TRBD1. There are 17 residues in the CDR3. Per the germline V gene, CDR1 is SGHKS and CDR2 is YYEKEE (reference sequence). V shed 0 bases, J shed 7 bases, and the junction held 15 bases outside the gene matches. CDR3 nucleotides: TGTGCCAGCAGCTTGGATGGGACAGAACCTATCTCACGTGGCTACACCTTC. Translation gives CASSLDGTEPISRGYTF.

The rearrangement joins TRBV25-1 to TRBJ1-6; the match to TRBD1 covers 8 bases. The germline V gene encodes CDR1 MGHDK and CDR2 SYGVNS. The CDR3 extends over 15 amino acids. The ends lost 1 base at V and 8 bases at J; junction bases unmatched: 4. CDR3 coding DNA: TGTGCCAGCAGTGAATTCAGGGGGCTGGATTCACCCCTCCACTTT. Translation gives CASSEFRGLDSPLHF.

V is TRBV19 and J is TRBJ1-6; 7 bases agree with TRBD1. V gave up 5 bases and J gave up 11 bases; unmatched junction bases: 12. The germline V gene has CDR1 LNHDA and CDR2 SQIVND (reference sequence). This CDR3 is built from 15 residues. The CDR3 DNA reads TGTGCCAGTAGTCCGGGACAGCCGGCAGTGACACCCCTCCACTTT. Its protein is CASSPGQPAVTPLHF.

The rearrangement links TRBV7-9 to TRBJ1-1; D may be TRBD1 (6 bases). The germline V gene has CDR1 SEHNR and CDR2 FQNEAQ (reference sequence). V lost 7 bases and J lost 5, with 11 bases in between. The CDR3 is 12 amino acids. CDR3 in DNA: TGTGCCAGCATGGAGGGGGGGACTGAAGCTTTCTTT. It translates to CASMEGGTEAFF.

The chain links TRBV4-3 to TRBJ1-6; D is unclear. The CDR3 loop spans 15 amino acids. Trimming removed 0 bases from V and 8 bases from J, with 11 bases in between. Germline loops: CDR1 LGHNA, CDR2 YSLEER. CDR3 sequence: CASSQDAGGDSPLHF. The CDR3 bases are TGCGCCAGCAGCCAAGATGCAGGTGGTGATTCACCCCTCCACTTT.

This chain connects TRBV10-2 to TRBJ2-7, with TRBD1 as a possible D gene (5 bases). The CDR3 covers 14 residues. The ends were cut back, 7 bases at V and 5 bases at J, with 18 bases in the middle. Germline V CDR1 and CDR2: WSHSY, SAAADI. CDR3 protein: CASTVGLVLHEQYF. CDR3 DNA: TGCGCCAGCACGGTGGGGCTAGTTCTCCACGAGCAGTACTTC.

The chain employs TRBV7-2 and TRBJ1-1, with no clear D. V lost 5 bases, J lost 10 bases, and 17 bases lay in between. CDR3 size: 13 residues. CDR1 and CDR2 from the germline V gene are SGHTA and FQGNSA. This chain's CDR3 is CASSAYQLAAAFF. The CDR3 DNA reads TGTGCCAGCAGCGCTTACCAACTGGCGGCAGCTTTCTTT.

This chain connects TRBV28 to TRBJ1-2; 9 bases map to TRBD1. The J segment lost 6 bases and the V segment lost 2 bases, leaving 7 bases of the junction unmatched. Per the germline V gene, CDR1 is MDHEN and CDR2 is SYDVKM. The CDR3 has 15 residues. The DNA for the CDR3 is TGTGCCAGCAGTTTAACCCGACAGGGGGGCGATGGCTACACCTTC. Amino acids: CASSLTRQGGDGYTF.

The rearrangement links TRBV7-6 to TRBJ2-7; TRBD2 agrees at 11 bases. The CDR3 loop spans 18 amino acids. The germline V gene has CDR1 SGHVS and CDR2 FNYEAQ. Losses at the gene ends were 5 bases for V and 5 bases for J; bases not matched to a gene: 17. The CDR3 reads CASSQGLADFWGDHEQYF. The CDR3 region has the DNA TGTGCCAGCAGCCAGGGACTAGCGGACTTCTGGGGCGACCACGAGCAGTACTTC. Using reference TRBV7-6 and TRBJ2-7 for the parts outside the CDR3, the full variable domain is GAGVSQSPRYKVTKRGQDVALRCDPISGHVSLYWYRQALGQGPEFLTYFNYEAQQDKSGLPNDRFSAERPEGSISTLTIQRTEQRDSAMYRCASSQGLADFWGDHEQYFGPGTRLTVT.

For the CDR3, the DNA is TGTGCCAGCAGTGCGCCGGGACAGGGGTTCTTC. Its protein is CASSAPGQGFF. The J gene is TRBJ2-1, the V gene TRBV6-2 or TRBV6-3; 9 bases align to TRBD1. CDR1 MNHEY and CDR2 SVGEGT come from the germline V gene. V dropped 5 bases and J dropped 15; count of bases not matched to a gene: 5. The CDR3 is 11 residues long.

CDR3 protein: CASSPGQGLAGELFF. The DNA for the CDR3 is TGTGCCAGCAGTCCCGGACAGGGGTTAGCCGGGGAGCTGTTTTTT. The rearrangement uses TRBV27 and TRBJ2-2; 9 bases match TRBD1. CDR3 length: 15 amino acids. The germline gives CDR1 MNHEY, CDR2 SMNVEV (reference sequence). Losses at the gene ends were 5 bases for V and 6 bases for J; bases not matched to a gene: 7.

This chain uses TRBV2 with TRBJ2-7, with D possibly TRBD1 on 6 matching bases. V lost 4 bases to trimming and J lost 6 bases, with 13 bases between them. The CDR3 extends over 13 amino acids. The V gene's germline CDR1 is SNHLY and CDR2 FYNNEI. The CDR3 reads CASSGGRISEQYF. The CDR3 DNA is TGTGCCAGCAGTGGGGGGCGGATTAGCGAGCAGTACTTC.

This rearrangement joins TRBV28 to TRBJ2-7; D unresolved. The V end was cut by 2 bases, the J end by 6 bases, with 17 bases between. The CDR3 has 15 residues. CDR1 MDHEN and CDR2 SYDVKM come from the germline V gene. CDR3 DNA sequence: TGTGCCAGCAGTTTAACGGACGCCCGGTCGCGCGAGCAGTACTTC. Its protein product is CASSLTDARSREQYF.

V usage is TRBV6-5 and J usage is TRBJ1-2; 8 nucleotides agree with TRBD1. The trim removed 6 bases at V and 0 bases at J, leaving 3 bases unmatched. The germline V gene has CDR1 MNHEY and CDR2 SVGAGI. The CDR3 is 14 amino acids. This CDR3 reads CASRRQGTNYGYTF. Written as DNA, the CDR3 is TGTGCCAGCAGACGACAGGGGACTAACTATGGCTACACCTTC.